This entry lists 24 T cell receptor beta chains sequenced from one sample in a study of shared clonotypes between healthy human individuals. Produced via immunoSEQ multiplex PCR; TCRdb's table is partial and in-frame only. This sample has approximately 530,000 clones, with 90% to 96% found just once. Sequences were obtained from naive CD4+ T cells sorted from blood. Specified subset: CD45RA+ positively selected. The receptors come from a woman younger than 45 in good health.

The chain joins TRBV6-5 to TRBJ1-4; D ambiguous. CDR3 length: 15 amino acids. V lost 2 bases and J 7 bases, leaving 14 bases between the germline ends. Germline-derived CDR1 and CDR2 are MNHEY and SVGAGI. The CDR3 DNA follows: TGTGCCAGCAGTTACGCAGTCCAGCGCCGTGAAAAACTGTTTTTT. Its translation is CASSYAVQRREKLFF.

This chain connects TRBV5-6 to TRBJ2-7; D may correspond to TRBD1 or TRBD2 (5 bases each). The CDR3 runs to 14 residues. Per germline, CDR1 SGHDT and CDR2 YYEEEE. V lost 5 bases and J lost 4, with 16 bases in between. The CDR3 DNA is TGTGCCAGCAGGGGGGACCGAGAAATATACGAGCAGTACTTC. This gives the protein CASRGDREIYEQYF.

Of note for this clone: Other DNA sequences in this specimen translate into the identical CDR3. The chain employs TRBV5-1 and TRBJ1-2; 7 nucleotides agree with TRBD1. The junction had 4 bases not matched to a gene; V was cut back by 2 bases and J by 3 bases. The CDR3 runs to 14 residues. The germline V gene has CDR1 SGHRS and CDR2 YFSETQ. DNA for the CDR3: TGCGCCAGCAGCTTTTCTGGACAGGACTATGGCTACACCTTC. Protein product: CASSFSGQDYGYTF.

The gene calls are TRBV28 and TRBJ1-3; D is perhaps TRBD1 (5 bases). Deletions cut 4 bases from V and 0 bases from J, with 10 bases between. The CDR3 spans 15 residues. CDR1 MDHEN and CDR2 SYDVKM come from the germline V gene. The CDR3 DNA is TGTGCCAGCAGTTGGGGACTCCTCTCTGGAAACACCATATATTTT. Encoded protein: CASSWGLLSGNTIYF.

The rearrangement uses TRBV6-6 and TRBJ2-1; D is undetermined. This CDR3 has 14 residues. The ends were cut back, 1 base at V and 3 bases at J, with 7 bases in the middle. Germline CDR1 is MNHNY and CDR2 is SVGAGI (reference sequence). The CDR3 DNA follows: TGTGCCAGCAGTTACTTCGCAGGCTACAATGAGCAGTTCTTC. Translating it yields CASSYFAGYNEQFF.

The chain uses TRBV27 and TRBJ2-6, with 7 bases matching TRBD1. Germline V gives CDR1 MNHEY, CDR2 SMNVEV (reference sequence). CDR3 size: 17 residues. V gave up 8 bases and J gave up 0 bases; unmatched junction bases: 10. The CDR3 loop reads CASRRGQVSSGANVLTF. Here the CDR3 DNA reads TGTGCCAGCCGTCGAGGACAGGTTAGCTCTGGGGCCAACGTCCTGACTTTC.

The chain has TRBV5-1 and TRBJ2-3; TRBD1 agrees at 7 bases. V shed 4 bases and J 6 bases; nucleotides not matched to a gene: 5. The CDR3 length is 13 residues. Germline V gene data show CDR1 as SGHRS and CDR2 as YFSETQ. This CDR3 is CASSRDSRDTQYF. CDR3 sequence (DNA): TGCGCCAGCAGCAGGGACAGCCGCGATACGCAGTATTTT.

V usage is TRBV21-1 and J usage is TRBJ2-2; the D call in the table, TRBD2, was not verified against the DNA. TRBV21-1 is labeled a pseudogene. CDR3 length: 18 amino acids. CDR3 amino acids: CASSKLGRPPRNSGELFF. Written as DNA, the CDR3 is TGTGCCAGCAGCAAACTGGGGAGGCCCCCGAGGAACTCCGGGGAGCTGTTTTTT.

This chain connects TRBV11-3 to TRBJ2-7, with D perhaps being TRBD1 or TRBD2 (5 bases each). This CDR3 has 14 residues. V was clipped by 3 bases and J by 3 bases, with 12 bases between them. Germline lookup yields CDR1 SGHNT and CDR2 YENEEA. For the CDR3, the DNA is TGTGCCAGCAGCTTGGGACCGAATAACTACGAGCAGTACTTC. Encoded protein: CASSLGPNNYEQYF.

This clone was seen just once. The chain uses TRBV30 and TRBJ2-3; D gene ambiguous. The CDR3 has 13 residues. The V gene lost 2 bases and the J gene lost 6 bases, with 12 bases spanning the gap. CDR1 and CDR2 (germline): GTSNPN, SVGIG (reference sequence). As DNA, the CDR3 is TGTGCCTGGAGTCCCCCCGTGAGCGATACGCAGTATTTT. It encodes CAWSPPVSDTQYF.

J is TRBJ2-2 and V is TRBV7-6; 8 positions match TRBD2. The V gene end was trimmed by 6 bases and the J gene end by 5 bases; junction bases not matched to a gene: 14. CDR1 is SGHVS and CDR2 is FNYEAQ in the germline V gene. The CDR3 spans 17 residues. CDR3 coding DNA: TGTGCCAGCAGTCAATCCGTCGGGGGGGCGATAACCGGGGAGCTGTTTTTT. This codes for CASSQSVGGAITGELFF.

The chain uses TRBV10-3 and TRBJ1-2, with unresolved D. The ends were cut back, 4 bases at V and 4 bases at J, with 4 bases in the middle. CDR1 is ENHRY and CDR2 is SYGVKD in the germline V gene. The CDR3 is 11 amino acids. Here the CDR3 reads CAISGSYGYTF. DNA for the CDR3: TGTGCCATCAGTGGGAGCTATGGCTACACCTTC.

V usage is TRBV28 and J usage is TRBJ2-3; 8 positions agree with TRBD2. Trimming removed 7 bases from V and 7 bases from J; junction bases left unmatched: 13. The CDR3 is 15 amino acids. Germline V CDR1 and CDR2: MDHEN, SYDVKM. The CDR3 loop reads CASTPGGAHTYTQYF. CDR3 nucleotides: TGTGCCAGCACCCCGGGGGGGGCCCACACTTATACGCAGTATTTT.

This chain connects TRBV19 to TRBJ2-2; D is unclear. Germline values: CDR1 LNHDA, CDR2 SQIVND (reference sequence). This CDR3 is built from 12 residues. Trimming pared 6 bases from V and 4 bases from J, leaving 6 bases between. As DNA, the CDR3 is TGTGCCAGTAGGTGGTTCACCGGGGAGCTGTTTTTT. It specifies CASRWFTGELFF.

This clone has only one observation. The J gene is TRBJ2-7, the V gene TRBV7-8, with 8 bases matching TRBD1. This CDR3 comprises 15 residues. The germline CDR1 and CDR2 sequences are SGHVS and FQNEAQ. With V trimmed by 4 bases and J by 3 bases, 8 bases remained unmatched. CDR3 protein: CASSSPDREHYEQYF. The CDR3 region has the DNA TGTGCCAGCAGCTCCCCGGACAGGGAGCACTACGAGCAGTACTTC.

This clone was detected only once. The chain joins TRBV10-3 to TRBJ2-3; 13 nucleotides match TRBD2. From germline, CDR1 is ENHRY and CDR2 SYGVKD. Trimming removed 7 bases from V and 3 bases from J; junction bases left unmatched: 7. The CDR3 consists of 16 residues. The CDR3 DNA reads TGTGCCATCAATACCGGACTAGCGGGAGAAACAGATACGCAGTATTTT. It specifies CAINTGLAGETDTQYF.

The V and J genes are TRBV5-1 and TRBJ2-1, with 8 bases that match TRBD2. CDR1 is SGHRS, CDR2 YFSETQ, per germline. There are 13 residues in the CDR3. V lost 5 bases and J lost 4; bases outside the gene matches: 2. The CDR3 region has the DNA TGCGCCAGCAGACTAGCGGATTACAATGAGCAGTTCTTC. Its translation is CASRLADYNEQFF.

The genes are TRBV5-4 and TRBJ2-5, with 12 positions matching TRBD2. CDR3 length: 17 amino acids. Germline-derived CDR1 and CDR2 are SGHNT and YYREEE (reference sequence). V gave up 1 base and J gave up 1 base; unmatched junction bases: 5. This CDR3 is CASSLRGLAGRQETQYF. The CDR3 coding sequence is TGTGCCAGCAGCTTGAGGGGACTAGCGGGTCGCCAAGAGACCCAGTACTTC.

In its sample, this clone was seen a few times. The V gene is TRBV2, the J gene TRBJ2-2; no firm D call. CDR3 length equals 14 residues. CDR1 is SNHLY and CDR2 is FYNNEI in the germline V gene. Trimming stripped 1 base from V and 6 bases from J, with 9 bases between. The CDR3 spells CASSEGAWSGELFF. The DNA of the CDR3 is TGTGCCAGCAGTGAAGGCGCGTGGTCCGGGGAGCTGTTTTTT.

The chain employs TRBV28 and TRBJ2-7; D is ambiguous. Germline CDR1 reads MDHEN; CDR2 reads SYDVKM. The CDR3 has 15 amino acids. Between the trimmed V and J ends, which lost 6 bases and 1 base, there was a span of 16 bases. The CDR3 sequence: CASSPPAQRSYEQYF. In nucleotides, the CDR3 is TGTGCCAGCAGCCCTCCGGCTCAAAGGTCCTACGAGCAGTACTTC.

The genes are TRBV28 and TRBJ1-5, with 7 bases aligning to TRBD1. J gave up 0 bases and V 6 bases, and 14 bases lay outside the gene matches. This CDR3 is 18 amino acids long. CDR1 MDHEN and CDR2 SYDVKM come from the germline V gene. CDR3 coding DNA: TGTGCCAGCAGCCCGACGCGGGACAGCAAATATAGCAATCAGCCCCAGCATTTT. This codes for CASSPTRDSKYSNQPQHF.

CDR3 region: CASRQLRDRWGYTF. The CDR3 DNA reads as TGTGCCAGCAGACAACTCCGGGACAGATGGGGCTACACCTTC. The V gene is TRBV11-2, the J gene TRBJ1-2, with TRBD1 identical over 7 bases. In germline, CDR1 is SGHAT, CDR2 FQNNGV. The V gene end was trimmed by 6 bases and the J gene end by 8 bases; junction bases not matched to a gene: 12. This CDR3 spans 14 amino acids.

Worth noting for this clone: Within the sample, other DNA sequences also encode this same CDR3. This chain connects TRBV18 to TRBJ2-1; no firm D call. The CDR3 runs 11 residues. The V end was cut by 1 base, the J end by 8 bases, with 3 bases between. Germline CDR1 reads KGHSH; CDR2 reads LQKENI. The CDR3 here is CASSPRDEQFF. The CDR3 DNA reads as TGTGCCAGCTCACCACGAGATGAGCAGTTCTTC.

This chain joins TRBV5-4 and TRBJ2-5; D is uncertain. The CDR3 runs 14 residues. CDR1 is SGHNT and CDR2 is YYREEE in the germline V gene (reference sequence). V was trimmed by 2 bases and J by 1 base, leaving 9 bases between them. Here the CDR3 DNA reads TGTGCCAGCAGCTTAGGGCAGCCCCAAGAGACCCAGTACTTC. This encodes CASSLGQPQETQYF.